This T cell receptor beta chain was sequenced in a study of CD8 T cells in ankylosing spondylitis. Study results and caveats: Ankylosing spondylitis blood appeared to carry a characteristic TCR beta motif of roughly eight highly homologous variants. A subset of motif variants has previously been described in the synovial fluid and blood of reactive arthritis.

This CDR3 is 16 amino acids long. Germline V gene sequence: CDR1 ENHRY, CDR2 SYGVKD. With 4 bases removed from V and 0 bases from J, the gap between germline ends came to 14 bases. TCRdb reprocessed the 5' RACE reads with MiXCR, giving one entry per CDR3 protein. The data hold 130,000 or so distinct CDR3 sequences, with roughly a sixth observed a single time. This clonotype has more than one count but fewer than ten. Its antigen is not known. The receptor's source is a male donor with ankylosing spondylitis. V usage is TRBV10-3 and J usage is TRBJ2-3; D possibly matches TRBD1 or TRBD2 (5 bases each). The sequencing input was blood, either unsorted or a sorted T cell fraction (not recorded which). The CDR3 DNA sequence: TGTGCCATCAGTGGGGGGTCTGAAACTAGCACAGATACGCAGTATTTT. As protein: CAISGGSETSTDTQYF.